The rows below give T cell receptor beta chains drawn from one sample of a study of blood T cell repertoires in COVID-19. TCRdb's table, derived via immunoSEQ multiplex PCR, lists solely in-frame clones and lacks some. The sample shows approximately 80,000 clones, about 72% of them seen only once. Input material: peripheral blood. The receptors were sampled from a man aged 70-80 years with active or convalescent COVID-19. The CDR3 runs from the conserved cysteine through the conserved F or W. D genes are given only for firm matches. Expanded clones get a size class; other rows say once, few or many, or leave the size out.

>TRBJ2-3|.|TRBD2|TRBV5-1
TGCGCCAGCAGCTTGGAGCGGGGGGGAACAGATACGCAGTATTTT
CASSLERGGTDTQYF
>TRBJ1-1|once|.|TRBV12-3/TRBV12-4
TGTGCCAGCAGTTCCACATACCCTGAAGCTTTCTTT
CASSSTYPEAFF
>TRBJ1-4|.|.|TRBV3-1/TRBV3-2
TGTGCCAGCAGCCAAGGGTTACTACGGGGAAAACTGTTTTTT
CASSQGLLRGKLFF
>TRBJ1-1|few|.|TRBV28
TGTGCCAGCAGGACTCCCCGAGGCACTGAAGCTTTCTTT
CASRTPRGTEAFF
>TRBJ1-1|once|TRBD1|TRBV12-3/TRBV12-4
TGTGCCAGCAGTCCACGAACAGGGGGGGCAGCTTTCTTT
CASSPRTGGAAFF
>TRBJ1-5|once|TRBD1|TRBV4-1
TGCGCCAGCAGGGGACAGGGGAAAGGCAATCAGCCCCAGCATTTT
CASRGQGKGNQPQHF
>TRBJ2-5|.|TRBD2|TRBV24-1
TGTGCCACCAGTGAGGGAGAGCGGGGGGCAGAGACCCAGTACTTC
CATSEGERGAETQYF
>TRBJ1-6|.|.|TRBV19
TGTGCCAGTAGCCCGGTGGGGGGGGGCAATTCACCCCTCCACTTT
CASSPVGGGNSPLHF
>TRBJ2-5|.|TRBD2|TRBV6-5
TGTGCCAGCCAGAGCGGGGGCCAGCAAGAGACCCAGTACTTC
CASQSGGQQETQYF
>TRBJ1-5|few|.|TRBV2
TGTGCCAGCTCGACCGGGGGAAATCAGCCCCAGCATTTT
CASSTGGNQPQHF